This T cell receptor (beta chain) emerged from a study of patients and donors after allogeneic stem cell transplantation. Using its own MiXCR run on the RT-PCR reads, TCRdb lists one record per CDR3 protein. In the table there are over 150,000 distinct CDR3 sequences, more than 35% of which are singletons. Germline lookup yields CDR1 GTSNPN and CDR2 SVGIG (reference sequence). This CDR3 spans 14 amino acids. V shed 0 bases and J shed 5 bases, with 13 bases lying between them. The sequence was obtained from a human donor who was either an allogeneic HSCT recipient or a stem cell or donor lymphocyte infusion donor (not recorded which). It is not recorded whose cells these are; they may come from a transplant donor. The chain carries TRBV30 and TRBJ1-1, with TRBD1 as a possible D gene (6 bases). The sequencing input was blood, either unsorted or a sorted T cell fraction (not recorded which). The CDR3 protein is CAWSVEEGVTEAFF. The CDR3 DNA reads as TGTGCCTGGAGTGTAGAGGAGGGGGTTACTGAAGCTTTCTTT.